This T cell receptor beta chain came from a study of blood T cell repertoires in COVID-19. Here immunoSEQ multiplex PCR was the method, and the copy in TCRdb shows in-frame clones only, minus some. In the table there are over 250,000 clones, 84% of which are singletons. The germline V and J ends were trimmed by 1 base and 3 bases, with 9 bases remaining between them. There are 14 residues in the CDR3. Germline loops: CDR1 SEHNR, CDR2 FQNEAQ (reference sequence). This clonotype originated in a human donor with COVID-19, enrolled during active disease. The donor label of this sample is uncertain. The gene calls are TRBV7-9 and TRBJ1-2, with a weak D call TRBD1 (5 bases). The sequenced material came from peripheral blood. CDR3 sequence (DNA): TGTGCCAGCAGCTTAGTTGGGGGGGACTATGGCTACACCTTC. Translation: CASSLVGGDYGYTF. Together with reference TRBV7-9 and TRBJ1-2, the CDR3 gives the full variable domain: DTGVSQNPRHKITKRGQNVTFRCDPISEHNRLYWYRQTLGQGPEFLTYFQNEAQLEKSRLLSDRFSAERPKGSFSTLEIQRTEQGDSAMYLCASSLVGGDYGYTFGSGTRLTVV.